These 26 T cell receptor beta chains share one sample of origin, sequenced in a study of pediatric ulcerative colitis. One to two pinch biopsies were taken from the rectum during colonoscopy. Libraries were prepared by immunoSEQ multiplex PCR; TCRdb keeps only in-frame clonotypes and omits some of them. The table lists roughly 16,000 clones, 65% to 75% of them singletons, with around 3.6% in the top ten. Material: gut tissue. The source is a girl between 5 and 17 years old with moderate ulcerative colitis.

The gene calls are TRBV5-4 and TRBJ2-3, with 9 nucleotides matching TRBD2. J was trimmed by 10 bases and V by 4 bases; bases with no gene match: 7. Germline loops: CDR1 SGHNT, CDR2 YYREEE (reference sequence). This CDR3 region has 13 residues. CDR3: CASSPSGGSSQYF. The CDR3 DNA follows: TGTGCCAGCAGCCCCAGCGGGGGGAGTTCGCAGTATTTT.

This rearrangement joins TRBV4-1 to TRBJ2-3, with D unclear. V was shortened by 0 bases and J by 5 bases, with 9 bases between the two germline ends. This CDR3 has 14 residues. Per germline, CDR1 MGHRA and CDR2 YSYEKL. The CDR3 here is CASSQEGFEDTQYF. Here the CDR3 DNA reads TGCGCCAGCAGCCAAGAGGGGTTTGAAGATACGCAGTATTTT.

This clone was seen only once. The genes are TRBV6-1 and TRBJ1-5, with 7 bases aligning to TRBD1. Germline loops: CDR1 MNHNS, CDR2 SASEGT. This CDR3 comprises 14 residues. Trimming cost V 7 bases and J 1 base; bases outside gene matches: 4. CDR3 protein: CASTPGQSNQPQHF. DNA for the CDR3: TGTGCCAGCACACCGGGACAGAGCAATCAGCCCCAGCATTTT.

This clone occurred a few times. The chain has TRBV2 and TRBJ1-5; D ambiguous. The CDR3 contains 15 residues. Trimming shortened V by 5 bases and J by 6 bases, and 17 bases separated the two germline ends. The germline V gene encodes CDR1 SNHLY and CDR2 FYNNEI. For the CDR3, the DNA is TGTGCCAGCAGTACGGGAAGGGTAGGAGGTCAGCCCCAGCATTTT. Residues: CASSTGRVGGQPQHF.

In its sample, this clone was seen once. The J gene is TRBJ2-7, the V gene TRBV4-1; D remains ambiguous. The CDR3 sequence is 14 residues long. Germline V lookup: CDR1 MGHRA, CDR2 YSYEKL. Trimming left V 2 bases short and J 3 bases short, with 11 bases between. The CDR3 is CASSQSLLGYEQYF. In DNA, the CDR3 is TGCGCCAGCAGCCAATCCCTCCTCGGCTACGAGCAGTACTTC.

The genes are TRBV27 and TRBJ2-7, with 11 bases fitting TRBD1. The V gene's germline CDR1 is MNHEY and CDR2 SMNVEV (reference sequence). V trimming: 6 bases; J trimming: 10 bases; junction bases outside the gene matches: 14. The CDR3 is made up of 15 amino acids. CDR3 amino acids: CASSRRTGQGVVQYF. CDR3 in DNA: TGTGCCAGCAGCCGCCGAACGGGACAGGGGGTAGTACAGTACTTC.

The genes are TRBV10-3 and TRBJ1-5; 7 nucleotides align to TRBD1. This CDR3 has 14 residues. V dropped 6 bases and J dropped 4; count of bases not matched to a gene: 6. The germline gives CDR1 ENHRY, CDR2 SYGVKD. The CDR3 coding sequence is TGTGCCATCAGGGCCGGGACAGATAATCAGCCCCAGCATTTT. It codes for CAIRAGTDNQPQHF.

V and J are TRBV7-6 and TRBJ1-4, with TRBD1 as a possible D gene (5 bases). The germline CDR1 and CDR2 sequences are SGHVS and FNYEAQ. This CDR3 spans 13 amino acids. V was trimmed by 5 bases and J by 5 bases, leaving 9 bases between them. The CDR3 region has the DNA TGTGCCAGCAGCGTAGGGGCAAATGAAAAACTGTTTTTT. This encodes CASSVGANEKLFF.

This clone was detected a few times. The rearrangement joins TRBV4-1 to TRBJ1-2, with TRBD1 matching over 7 bases. Germline-derived CDR1 and CDR2 are MGHRA and YSYEKL. V trimming: 1 base; J trimming: 7 bases; junction bases outside the gene matches: 3. The CDR3 consists of 13 residues. The CDR3 protein is CASSQVTGAGYTF. DNA of the CDR3: TGCGCCAGCAGCCAAGTCACAGGGGCTGGCTACACCTTC.

The chain couples TRBV6-1 to TRBJ1-2; D gene unclear. V was trimmed by 1 base and J by 5 bases, leaving 11 bases between them. CDR3 length: 14 amino acids. Germline CDR1 and CDR2: MNHNS and SASEGT. The CDR3 loop is CASSEGSRAYGYTF. In nucleotides, the CDR3 is TGTGCCAGCAGTGAAGGATCACGGGCGTATGGCTACACCTTC.

The chain is built from TRBV4-1 and TRBJ2-3, with TRBD2 as a possible D gene (7 bases). Between the trimmed V and J ends, which lost 3 bases and 6 bases, there was a span of 16 bases. CDR1 MGHRA and CDR2 YSYEKL come from the germline V gene. The CDR3 has 15 amino acids. CDR3 sequence (DNA): TGCGCCAGCAGCCAGGGGAGGGGGGCAGGGGATACGCAGTATTTT. Its protein is CASSQGRGAGDTQYF.

The gene calls are TRBV5-4 and TRBJ1-2; D unclear. From germline, CDR1 is SGHNT and CDR2 YYREEE (reference sequence). This CDR3 contains 14 residues. Trimming cost V 0 bases and J 7 bases, with 13 bases left between them. In DNA, the CDR3 is TGTGCCAGCAGCTTGGAGGGCGGGGTTGGTGGCTACACCTTC. Amino acids: CASSLEGGVGGYTF.

This clone was seen a few times. The chain has TRBV5-6 and TRBJ1-5; no clear D gene. Per germline, CDR1 SGHDT and CDR2 YYEEEE. V lost 0 bases to trimming and J lost 5 bases, with 15 bases between them. This CDR3 has 16 amino acids. The CDR3 region has the DNA TGTGCCAGCAGCTTGGAGGAGGAATTCCGGGATCAGCCCCAGCATTTT. Translation: CASSLEEEFRDQPQHF.

The CDR3 nucleotides read TGTGCCAGCACCAACAGGGGGCAGACTGAAAAACTGTTTTTT. Its translation: CASTNRGQTEKLFF. J is TRBJ1-4 and V is TRBV13; 9 bases align to TRBD1. Trimming at V came to 7 bases and at J to 7 bases, leaving 7 bases not matched to a gene. The CDR3 length is 14 residues. The V gene's germline CDR1 is PRHDT and CDR2 FYEKMQ (reference sequence).

The chain has TRBV5-1 and TRBJ1-2, with no clear D. The germline CDR1 and CDR2 sequences are SGHRS and YFSETQ. This CDR3 region has 14 residues. The V end lost 1 base, the J end lost 2 bases, and 9 bases lay between the germline ends. The CDR3 DNA reads TGCGCCAGCAGCTTGAGTGACCGCAACTATGGCTACACCTTC. Translation: CASSLSDRNYGYTF.

There are a few counts of this clone. This chain links TRBV6-4 with TRBJ1-4, with a weak D call TRBD1 (5 bases). CDR1 MRHNA and CDR2 SNTAGT come from the germline V gene. V lost 9 bases and J lost 8, with 7 bases in between. There are 10 residues in the CDR3. The CDR3: CARGDEKLFF. CDR3 DNA sequence: TGTGCCAGAGGGGACGAAAAACTGTTTTTT.

The CDR3 DNA sequence: TGTGCCAGCTCACCATCGGGGGACACTGAAGCTTTCTTT. Protein product: CASSPSGDTEAFF. This chain uses TRBV18 with TRBJ1-1; TRBD1 is a possible D gene (5 bases). Trimming took off 2 bases at V and 3 bases at J, with 7 bases between the two ends. Germline V CDR1 and CDR2: KGHSH, LQKENI. The CDR3 is made up of 13 amino acids. Full variable domain (remainder filled in from reference TRBV18 and TRBJ1-1): NAGVMQNPRHLVRRRGQEARLRCSPMKGHSHVYWYRQLPEEGLKFMVYLQKENIIDESGMPKERFSAEFPKEGPSILRIQQVVRGDSAAYFCASSPSGDTEAFFGQGTRLTVV.

As for this clone: The same CDR3 can be traced to other DNA sequences in this sample. The chain couples TRBV5-1 to TRBJ2-3; TRBD2 agrees at 7 bases. V shed 0 bases, J shed 2 bases, and the junction held 3 bases outside the gene matches. There are 15 residues in the CDR3. Germline V gives CDR1 SGHRS, CDR2 YFSETQ. The CDR3 sequence: CASSLEGRDTDTQYF. In DNA, the CDR3 is TGCGCCAGCAGCTTGGAGGGGAGGGACACAGATACGCAGTATTTT.

The chain links TRBV6-5 to TRBJ2-1; a possible D gene is TRBD1 (6 bases). V lost 0 bases, J lost 8 bases, and 8 bases lay in between. Germline assignment: CDR1 MNHEY and CDR2 SVGAGI. This CDR3 comprises 13 residues. The CDR3 nucleotides read TGTGCCAGCAGTTACTCGCCAGGGGATGAGCAGTTCTTC. As protein: CASSYSPGDEQFF.

The chain uses TRBV7-9 and TRBJ2-3; D unclear. Trimming removed 4 bases from V and 8 bases from J, with 13 bases in between. The CDR3 covers 13 residues. In germline, CDR1 is SEHNR, CDR2 FQNEAQ (reference sequence). In DNA, the CDR3 is TGTGCCAGCAGCTCTGTCCTTGTGAGTACGCAGTATTTT. It yields the protein CASSSVLVSTQYF.

The rearrangement joins TRBV25-1 to TRBJ1-1; D may be TRBD1 (5 bases). CDR3 length: 12 amino acids. Per germline, CDR1 MGHDK and CDR2 SYGVNS. The CDR3 here is CGTVGVNTEAFF. The CDR3 coding sequence is TGTGGCACCGTGGGGGTGAACACTGAAGCTTTCTTT.

The genes are TRBV18 and TRBJ2-7; TRBD2 agrees at 12 bases. CDR1 is KGHSH and CDR2 is LQKENI in the germline V gene. Unmatched junction bases numbered 8, after V lost 2 bases and J lost 0 bases. This CDR3 is 18 amino acids long. The CDR3 DNA sequence: TGTGCCAGCTCACCAACGGGACTAGCGGGTACGAGCTCCTACGAGCAGTACTTC. This translates into CASSPTGLAGTSSYEQYF.

The chain couples TRBV4-1 to TRBJ2-5; 7 bases align to TRBD2. Germline trimming cut 1 base from V and 1 base from J; bases unmatched to any gene: 3. CDR3 length equals 15 residues. Per germline, CDR1 MGHRA and CDR2 YSYEKL. The CDR3 is CASSQGTSVQETQYF. CDR3 DNA: TGCGCCAGCAGCCAAGGTACTAGCGTCCAAGAGACCCAGTACTTC.

The CDR3 sequence: CASSLGLEGREQFF. CDR3 nucleotide sequence: TGTGCCAGCAGCCTTGGACTAGAGGGAAGGGAGCAGTTCTTC. The chain has TRBV9 and TRBJ2-1; 7 bases match TRBD2. The CDR3 contains 14 residues. Germline values: CDR1 SGDLS, CDR2 YYNGEE. J lost 10 bases, V lost 4 bases, and 11 bases had no gene match.

The J gene is TRBJ2-4, the V gene TRBV5-4, with D unresolved. Trimming shortened V by 0 bases and J by 0 bases, and 7 bases separated the two germline ends. Germline lookup yields CDR1 SGHNT and CDR2 YYREEE (reference sequence). This CDR3 region has 15 residues. Here the CDR3 reads CASSLGGLAKNIQYF. The CDR3 coding sequence is TGTGCCAGCAGCTTGGGTGGGTTAGCCAAAAACATTCAGTACTTC.

J is TRBJ2-1 and V is TRBV12-5; D might be TRBD1 (5 bases). CDR1 is LGHNT, CDR2 FRNRAP, per germline. The CDR3 is 19 amino acids. The V end was cut by 1 base, the J end by 0 bases, with 19 bases between. CDR3: CASGLADSQGRTSYNEQFF. For the CDR3, the DNA is TGTGCTAGTGGTTTGGCCGACTCCCAGGGAAGAACCTCCTACAATGAGCAGTTCTTC.